The clone carrying this TCR beta chain occurred a few times. Its antigen is not identified. Every bit of the isolated RNA underwent reverse transcription, so sequencing read expressed TCRB transcripts. Generated by immunoSEQ multiplex PCR, the TCRdb table keeps only in-frame clones and is missing some. The profile shows hundreds of thousands of clones, about an eighth of them singletons. The germline gives CDR1 MNHEY, CDR2 SVGAGI. The CDR3 has 15 residues. Trimming took 5 bases from V and 2 from J; bases not matched to a gene: 6. The data originate from a study of beta chain features in type 1 diabetes. Study results and caveats: The study found moderately but significantly shorter TCRB CDR3s in all four CD4+ subsets of Type 1 diabetes patients. It was possible that PCR favored shorter templates, equally so in patients and controls.

V and J are TRBV6-5 and TRBJ1-5, with 7 bases that match TRBD1. The receptor comes from a man younger than 35 with type 1 diabetes. Sequences were obtained from naive CD4+ T cells from blood. CDR3 sequence (DNA): TGTGCCAGCAGTCCCGACGGACAGGGCAATCAGCCCCAGCATTTT. Residues: CASSPDGQGNQPQHF.